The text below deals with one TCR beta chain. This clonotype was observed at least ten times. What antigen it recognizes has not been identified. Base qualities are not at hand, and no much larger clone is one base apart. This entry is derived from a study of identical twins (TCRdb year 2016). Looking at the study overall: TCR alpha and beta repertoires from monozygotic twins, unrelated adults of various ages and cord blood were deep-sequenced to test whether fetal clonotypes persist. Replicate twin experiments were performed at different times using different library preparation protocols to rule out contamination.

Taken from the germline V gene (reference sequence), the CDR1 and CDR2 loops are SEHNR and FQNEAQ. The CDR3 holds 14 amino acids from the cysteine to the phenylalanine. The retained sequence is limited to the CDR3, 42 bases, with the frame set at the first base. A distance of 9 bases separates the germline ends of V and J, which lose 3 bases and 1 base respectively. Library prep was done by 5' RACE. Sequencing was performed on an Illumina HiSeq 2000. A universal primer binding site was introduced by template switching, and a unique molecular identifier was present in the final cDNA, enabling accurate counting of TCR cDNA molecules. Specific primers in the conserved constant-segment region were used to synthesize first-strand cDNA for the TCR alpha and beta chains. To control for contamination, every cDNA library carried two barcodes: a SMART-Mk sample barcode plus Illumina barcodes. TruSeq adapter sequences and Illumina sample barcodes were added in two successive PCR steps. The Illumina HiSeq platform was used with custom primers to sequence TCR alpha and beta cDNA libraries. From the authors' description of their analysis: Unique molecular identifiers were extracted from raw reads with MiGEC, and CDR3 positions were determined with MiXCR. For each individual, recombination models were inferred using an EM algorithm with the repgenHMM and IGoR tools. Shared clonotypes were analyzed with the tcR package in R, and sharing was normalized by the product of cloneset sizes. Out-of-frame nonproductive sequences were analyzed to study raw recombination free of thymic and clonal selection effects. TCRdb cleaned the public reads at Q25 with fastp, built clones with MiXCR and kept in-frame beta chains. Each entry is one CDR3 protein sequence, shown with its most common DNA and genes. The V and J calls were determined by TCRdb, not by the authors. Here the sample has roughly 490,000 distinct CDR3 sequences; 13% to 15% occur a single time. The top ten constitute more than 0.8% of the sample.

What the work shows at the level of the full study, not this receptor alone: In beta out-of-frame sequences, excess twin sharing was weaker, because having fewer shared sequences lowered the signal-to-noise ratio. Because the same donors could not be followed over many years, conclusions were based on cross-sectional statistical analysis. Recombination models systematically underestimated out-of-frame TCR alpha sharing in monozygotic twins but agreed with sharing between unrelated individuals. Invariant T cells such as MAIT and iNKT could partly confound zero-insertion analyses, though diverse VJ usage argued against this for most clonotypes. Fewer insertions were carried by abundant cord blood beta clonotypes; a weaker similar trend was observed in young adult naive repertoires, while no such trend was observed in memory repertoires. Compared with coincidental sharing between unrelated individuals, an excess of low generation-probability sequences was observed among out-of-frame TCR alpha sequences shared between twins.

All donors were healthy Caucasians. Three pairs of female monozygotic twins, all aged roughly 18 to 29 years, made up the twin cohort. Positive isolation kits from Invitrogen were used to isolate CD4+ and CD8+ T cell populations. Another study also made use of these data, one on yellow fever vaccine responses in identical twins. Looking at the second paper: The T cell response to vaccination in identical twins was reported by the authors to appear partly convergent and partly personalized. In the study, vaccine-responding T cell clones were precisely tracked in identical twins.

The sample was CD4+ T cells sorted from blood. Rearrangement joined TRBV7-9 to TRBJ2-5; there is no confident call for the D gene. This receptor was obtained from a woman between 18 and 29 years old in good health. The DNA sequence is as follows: TGTGCCAGCAGCTTCGCATTCCCCCAAGAGACCCAGTACTTC. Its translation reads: CASSFAFPQETQYF.